The sequence of this T cell receptor beta chain was determined in a study of shared clonotypes between healthy human individuals. As for the study in general: CD4 naive and memory got three plates each, CD8 naive two, CD8 memory one.

From germline, CDR1 is SNHLY and CDR2 FYNNEI. CDR3 length equals 15 residues. V was clipped by 7 bases and J by 5 bases; unmatched bases: 9. Study-wide points: Of the naive CD4 clonotypes, 4% to 5% were shared across several donors. Depth of sequencing was expected to influence donor clonotype sharing.

TCRdb's table, derived via immunoSEQ multiplex PCR, lists solely in-frame clones and lacks some. Of 2 million to 2.5 million clones in the sample, 85% to 95% are singletons; the top ten hold under 0.45%. Details on this clone: Its antigen is unidentified.

This clonotype was obtained from a man younger than 35 in good health. Some clones in this sample may be carry-over from other donors' samples. The V gene is TRBV2, the J gene TRBJ2-5; 11 nucleotides agree with TRBD2. The sequencing sample was made of naive CD4+ T cells from PBMCs. Subset given: CD45RA+ positively selected. CDR3 loop: CASKTSGAGGETQYF. The CDR3 bases are TGTGCCAGCAAGACTAGCGGGGCAGGGGGCGAGACCCAGTACTTC.